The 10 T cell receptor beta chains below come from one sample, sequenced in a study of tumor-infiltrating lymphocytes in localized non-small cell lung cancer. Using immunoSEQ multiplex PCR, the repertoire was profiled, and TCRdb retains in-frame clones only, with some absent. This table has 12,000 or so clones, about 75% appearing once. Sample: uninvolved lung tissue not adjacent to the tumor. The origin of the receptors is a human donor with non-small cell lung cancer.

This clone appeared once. For the CDR3, the DNA is TGTGCCTGGAGTCCCCTAAGAACTGAAGCTTTCTTT. Translation gives CAWSPLRTEAFF. V gene TRBV30 combines with J gene TRBJ1-1; D is undetermined. Trimming cost V 2 bases and J 5 bases, with 9 bases left between them. Germline V gene sequence: CDR1 GTSNPN, CDR2 SVGIG (reference sequence). CDR3 length: 12 residues.

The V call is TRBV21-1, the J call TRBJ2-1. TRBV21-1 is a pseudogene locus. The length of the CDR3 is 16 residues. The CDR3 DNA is TGTGCCAGCAGCAAAGAATGGGTCAGCTCCTACAATGAGCAGTTCTTC. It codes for CASSKEWVSSYNEQFF.

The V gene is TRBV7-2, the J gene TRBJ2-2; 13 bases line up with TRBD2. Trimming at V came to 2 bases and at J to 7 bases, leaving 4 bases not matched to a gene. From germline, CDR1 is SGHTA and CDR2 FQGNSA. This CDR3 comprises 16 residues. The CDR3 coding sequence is TGTGCCAGCAGCTTACAGACTAGCGGGGGGTACGGGGAGCTGTTTTTT. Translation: CASSLQTSGGYGELFF.

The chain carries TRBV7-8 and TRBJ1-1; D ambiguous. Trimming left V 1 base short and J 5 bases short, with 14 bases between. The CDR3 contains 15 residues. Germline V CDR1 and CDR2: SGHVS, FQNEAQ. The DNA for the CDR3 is TGTGCCAGCAGCTTAGAGAGAGCGGTGGGGACTGAAGCTTTCTTT. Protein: CASSLERAVGTEAFF.

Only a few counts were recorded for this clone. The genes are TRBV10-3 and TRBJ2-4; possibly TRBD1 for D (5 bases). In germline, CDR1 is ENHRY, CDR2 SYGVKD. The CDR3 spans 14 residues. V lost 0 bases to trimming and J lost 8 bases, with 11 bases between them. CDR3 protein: CAISESTDEDIQYF. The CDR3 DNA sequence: TGTGCCATCAGTGAGTCGACAGACGAGGACATTCAGTACTTC.

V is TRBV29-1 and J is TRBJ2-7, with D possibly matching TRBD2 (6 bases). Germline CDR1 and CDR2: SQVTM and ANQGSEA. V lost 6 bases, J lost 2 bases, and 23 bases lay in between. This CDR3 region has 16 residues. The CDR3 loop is CSVTVADGGNPYEQYF. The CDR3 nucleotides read TGCAGCGTGACCGTAGCGGACGGAGGTAATCCCTACGAGCAGTACTTC.

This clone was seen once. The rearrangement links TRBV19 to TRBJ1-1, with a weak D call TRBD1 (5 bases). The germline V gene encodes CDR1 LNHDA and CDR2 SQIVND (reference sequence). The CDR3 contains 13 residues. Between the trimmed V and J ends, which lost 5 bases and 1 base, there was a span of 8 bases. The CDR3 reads CASSAQGNTEAFF. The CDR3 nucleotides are TGTGCCAGTAGTGCCCAGGGGAACACTGAAGCTTTCTTT.

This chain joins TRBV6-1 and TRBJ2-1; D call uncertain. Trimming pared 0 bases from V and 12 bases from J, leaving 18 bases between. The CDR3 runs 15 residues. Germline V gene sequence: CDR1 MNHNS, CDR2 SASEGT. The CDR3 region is CASSEALGSYAVQFF. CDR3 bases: TGTGCCAGCAGTGAAGCGCTGGGTTCCTACGCAGTGCAGTTCTTC.

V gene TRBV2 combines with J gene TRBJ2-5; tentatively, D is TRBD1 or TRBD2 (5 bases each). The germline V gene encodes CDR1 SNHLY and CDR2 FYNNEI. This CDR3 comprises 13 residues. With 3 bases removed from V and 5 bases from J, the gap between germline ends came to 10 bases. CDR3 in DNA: TGTGCCAGCAGTGATTCGGGACGGGAGACCCAGTACTTC. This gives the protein CASSDSGRETQYF.

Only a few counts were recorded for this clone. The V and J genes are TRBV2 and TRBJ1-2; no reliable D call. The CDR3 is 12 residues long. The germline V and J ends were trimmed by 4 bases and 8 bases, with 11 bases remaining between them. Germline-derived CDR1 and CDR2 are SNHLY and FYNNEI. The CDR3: CASSAGFGGYTF. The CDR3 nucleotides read TGTGCCAGCAGTGCCGGCTTCGGAGGCTACACCTTC.